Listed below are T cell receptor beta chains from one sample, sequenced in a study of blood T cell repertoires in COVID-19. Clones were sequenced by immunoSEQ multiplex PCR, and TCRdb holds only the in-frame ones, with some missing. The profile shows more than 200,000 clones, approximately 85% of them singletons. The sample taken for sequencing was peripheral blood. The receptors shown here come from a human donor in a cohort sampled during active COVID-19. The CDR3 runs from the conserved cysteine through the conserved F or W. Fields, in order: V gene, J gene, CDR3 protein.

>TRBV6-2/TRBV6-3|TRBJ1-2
CASSYLSGGDYGYTF
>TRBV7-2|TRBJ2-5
CASSLGTYEETQYF
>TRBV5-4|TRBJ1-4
CASSLATTNEKLFF
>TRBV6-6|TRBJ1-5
CASSRGQGVGQPQHF
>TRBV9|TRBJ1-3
CASSAPGPGNTIYF
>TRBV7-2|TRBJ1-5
CASSLAGGYSNQPQHF
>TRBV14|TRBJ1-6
CASSRGFYNSPLHF
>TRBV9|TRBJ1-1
CASSVGRVGENTEAFF
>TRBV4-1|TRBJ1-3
CASSQNLLRGSGNTIYF
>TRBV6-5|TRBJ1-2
CASSPSLDLTYGYTF
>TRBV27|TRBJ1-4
CASSFNRAEKLFF
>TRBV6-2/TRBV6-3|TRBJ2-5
CASSPTTGDETQYF
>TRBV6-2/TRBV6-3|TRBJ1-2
CASGSVLRGYTF
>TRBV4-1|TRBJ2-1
CASSSAGGPDNEQFF
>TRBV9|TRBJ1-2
CASSVGGGAVGYTF
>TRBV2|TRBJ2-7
CASSGSLAGYSYEQYF
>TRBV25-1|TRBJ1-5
CASSDLGQDQPQHF
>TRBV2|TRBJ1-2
CASSKDRGRRGYTF
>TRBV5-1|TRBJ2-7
CASSPPGQGAYEQYF
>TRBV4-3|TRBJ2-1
CASSQPGQGHNEQFF
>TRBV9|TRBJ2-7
CASSAGPPPRYEQYF
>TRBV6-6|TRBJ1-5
CASSSKDRQGNQPQHF
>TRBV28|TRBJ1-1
CASSQGRENTEAFF
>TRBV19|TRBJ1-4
CASWWTGQVAGKLFF
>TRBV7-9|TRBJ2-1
CASSKAAENYNEQFF
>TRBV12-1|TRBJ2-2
CASNREGSGELFF
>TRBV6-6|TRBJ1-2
CASTWDRGGGYTF
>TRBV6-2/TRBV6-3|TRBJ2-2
CASSYSSRDHPRGELFF
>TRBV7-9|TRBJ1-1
CASRSAGLRTEAFF
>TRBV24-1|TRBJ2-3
CATSMTGGADTQYF
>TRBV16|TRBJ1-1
CASSQIGEGAEAFF
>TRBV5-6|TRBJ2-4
CASSLNPGGQSF
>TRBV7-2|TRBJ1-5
CASSEGSNQPQHF
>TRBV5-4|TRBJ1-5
CASSFQGGPPQHF
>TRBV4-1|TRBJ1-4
CASSRTGQGNEKLFF
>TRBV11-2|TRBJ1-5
CASSQDRVGPQHF
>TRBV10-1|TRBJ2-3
CASSESLTTDTQYF
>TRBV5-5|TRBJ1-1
CASSLSPRTEAFF
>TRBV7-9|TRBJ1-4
CASSLTIQDEKLFF
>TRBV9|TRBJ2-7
CASSGGTGGTYEQYF
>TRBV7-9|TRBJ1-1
CASSRGQRMDTEAFF
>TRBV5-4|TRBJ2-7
CASSAGPYEQYF
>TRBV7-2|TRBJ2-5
CASSLIPPRGETQYF
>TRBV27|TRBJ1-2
CASSTVWGDGGYTF
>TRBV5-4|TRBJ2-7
CASSPGLAVSSYEQYF
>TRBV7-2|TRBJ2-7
CASSYRGISYEQYF
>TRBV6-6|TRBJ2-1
CASSLPDGGAFNEQFF
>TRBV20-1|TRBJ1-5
CSASVEGDQPQHF
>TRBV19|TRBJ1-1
CASSIGQGAYTEAFF
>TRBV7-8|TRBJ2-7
CASSALQGAGYEQYF
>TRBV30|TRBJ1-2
CAMTGNYGYTF
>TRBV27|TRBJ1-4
CASSFLQGNEKLFF